The 17 T cell receptor beta chains in this list originate from one sample, sequenced in a study of cytomegalovirus exposure and HLA in healthy donors. This PCR relied on a set of 60 Vbeta primers and 13 Jbeta primers. Using immunoSEQ multiplex PCR, the repertoire was profiled, and TCRdb retains in-frame clones only, with some absent. The sample has about 130,000 clones, roughly 81% seen once. Material: PBMCs. The receptors shown here come from a woman younger than 45 in good health and CMV-seronegative.

This clone has a handful of counts. This sequence joins TRBV4-2 and TRBJ2-1; 13 bases map to TRBD2. The germline gives CDR1 LGHNA, CDR2 YNFKEQ. The CDR3 spans 16 residues. V lost 1 base to trimming and J lost 8 bases; unmatched junction nucleotides: 5. CDR3 in amino acids: CASSQGWTSGSDEQFF. In DNA form, the CDR3 reads TGTGCCAGCAGCCAAGGGTGGACTAGCGGGAGCGATGAGCAGTTCTTC.

A few counts support this clone. This sequence joins TRBV4-2 and TRBJ2-2; tentative D call: TRBD2 (5 bases). CDR3 length: 15 residues. Germline V gene data show CDR1 as LGHNA and CDR2 as YNFKEQ. V was pared by 0 bases and J by 6 bases, with 11 bases between. DNA of the CDR3: TGTGCCAGCAGCCAAGATATGGTGGGAGCCGGGGAGCTGTTTTTT. Its protein is CASSQDMVGAGELFF.

The chain uses TRBV6-5 and TRBJ1-6; possible D gene TRBD1, 5 bases. V lost 0 bases to trimming and J lost 9 bases, with 15 bases between them. Germline CDR1 and CDR2: MNHEY and SVGAGI. This CDR3 has 16 amino acids. The CDR3 here is CASSYSGTAGGSPLHF. In DNA, the CDR3 is TGTGCCAGCAGTTACTCTGGGACTGCGGGAGGTTCACCCCTCCACTTT.

V gene TRBV5-6 combines with J gene TRBJ1-2; 9 bases align to TRBD1. The CDR3 is 14 amino acids. CDR1 SGHDT and CDR2 YYEEEE come from the germline V gene. V shed 0 bases, J shed 3 bases, and the junction held 0 bases outside the gene matches. CDR3 sequence: CASSLGQGDYGYTF. The CDR3 coding sequence is TGTGCCAGCAGCTTGGGACAGGGGGACTATGGCTACACCTTC.

Of note for this clone: The CDR3 ends on some other residue instead of the conserved phenylalanine or tryptophan, so this is likely a read error. It is unclear where the CDR3 begins or ends on the DNA, so no DNA is shown, and the CDR3 is as TCRdb lists it. The J gene is TRBJ1-1, the V gene TRBV23-1. TRBV23-1 is noted as an ORF with a role that remains uncertain. Ends included, the CDR3 has 9 residues. CDR3 residues: CASSQRRTL.

The rearrangement uses TRBV7-2 and TRBJ2-3, with D possibly matching TRBD2 (6 bases). The CDR3 contains 15 residues. The V end was cut by 1 base, the J end by 3 bases, with 11 bases between. Germline CDR1 is SGHTA and CDR2 is FQGNSA. CDR3 in amino acids: CASSLGGGTTDTQYF. As DNA, the CDR3 is TGTGCCAGCAGCTTAGGGGGTGGGACTACAGATACGCAGTATTTT.

CDR3 nucleotide sequence: TGCGCCAGCAGCTTGGATGGCGGGGGGGCGTATGAGCAGTTCTTC. It translates to CASSLDGGGAYEQFF. This chain joins TRBV5-1 and TRBJ2-1, with TRBD2 matching 9 bases. The CDR3 sequence is 15 residues long. After removal of 0 bases from V and 8 bases from J, the junction contained 6 bases not matched to a gene. Germline CDR1 and CDR2: SGHRS and YFSETQ.

V is TRBV30 and J is TRBJ1-5; the match to TRBD1 covers 7 bases. In germline, CDR1 is GTSNPN, CDR2 SVGIG (reference sequence). The V and J ends lost 0 bases and 7 bases, in that order; junction bases with no gene match: 0. The CDR3 contains 12 residues. CDR3 region: CAWSVQGQPQHF. For the CDR3, the DNA is TGTGCCTGGAGTGTACAGGGGCAGCCCCAGCATTTT.

This clone was counted once. This chain joins TRBV11-2 and TRBJ2-1; D is unresolved. Germline-derived CDR1 and CDR2 are SGHAT and FQNNGV. The CDR3 totals 12 residues. V was clipped by 3 bases and J by 3 bases, with 3 bases between them. CDR3: CASSFLYNEQFF. The DNA for the CDR3 is TGTGCCAGCAGCTTTCTCTACAATGAGCAGTTCTTC. Complete variable domain (other parts from reference TRBV11-2 and TRBJ2-1): EAGVAQSPRYKIIEKRQSVAFWCNPISGHATLYWYQQILGQGPKLLIQFQNNGVVDDSQLPKDRFSAERLKGVDSTLKIQPAKLEDSAVYLCASSFLYNEQFFGPGTRLTVL.

The rearrangement links TRBV10-1 to TRBJ1-1, with D uncertain. This CDR3 contains 13 residues. The V end was cut by 6 bases, the J end by 1 base, with 9 bases between. Germline assignment: CDR1 WNHNN and CDR2 SYGVQD (reference sequence). The CDR3 DNA reads as TGCGCCAGCAGCTCACAGAGGAACACTGAAGCTTTCTTT. Translation: CASSSQRNTEAFF.

The V call is TRBV19, the J call TRBJ2-7; D perhaps matches TRBD2 (6 bases). Trimming shortened V by 4 bases and J by 4 bases, and 8 bases separated the two germline ends. This CDR3 comprises 12 residues. The germline CDR1 and CDR2 sequences are LNHDA and SQIVND (reference sequence). CDR3 region: CASSSREYEQYF. As DNA, the CDR3 is TGTGCCAGTAGTAGTCGGGAGTACGAGCAGTACTTC.

This sequence joins TRBV5-5 and TRBJ2-7, with 10 bases fitting TRBD2. Germline V lookup: CDR1 SGHKS, CDR2 YYEKEE (reference sequence). The CDR3 is made up of 17 amino acids. Germline trimming cut 1 base from V and 3 bases from J; bases unmatched to any gene: 10. The CDR3 here is CASSLRLAGVLDYEQYF. In DNA, the CDR3 is TGTGCCAGCAGCTTGCGGCTAGCGGGGGTTCTTGACTACGAGCAGTACTTC.

The chain carries TRBV5-4 and TRBJ2-7; no clear D gene. The germline CDR1 and CDR2 sequences are SGHNT and YYREEE (reference sequence). The germline V and J ends were trimmed by 0 bases and 2 bases, with 9 bases remaining between them. The CDR3 totals 14 residues. Here the CDR3 reads CASSLAGTTYEQYF. DNA of the CDR3: TGTGCCAGCAGCTTGGCCGGTACGACCTACGAGCAGTACTTC.

This rearrangement joins TRBV5-3 to TRBJ1-3; no reliable D call. TRBV5-3 falls under the ORF class, with uncertain function. Deletions cut 3 bases from V and 2 bases from J, with 18 bases between. This CDR3 region has 17 residues. CDR3 DNA: TGTGCCAGAAGCTATACTACGCATCGGAAGGCTGGAAACACCATATATTTT. Its translation is CARSYTTHRKAGNTIYF.

In this sample, this clone turned up once. The chain joins TRBV5-1 to TRBJ2-7; a weak D match, TRBD2 (6 bases). Trimming left V 3 bases short and J 6 bases short, with 19 bases between. The CDR3 sequence is 15 residues long. Germline values: CDR1 SGHRS, CDR2 YFSETQ. The DNA for the CDR3 is TGCGCCAGCAGCTGGGCTACCGGGAGCTACGCCGAGCAGTACTTC. Translated, it gives CASSWATGSYAEQYF.

J is TRBJ2-2 and V is TRBV7-9; D call uncertain. CDR1 and CDR2 from the germline V gene are SEHNR and FQNEAQ (reference sequence). This CDR3 has 16 residues. The V end was cut by 7 bases, the J end by 6 bases, with 21 bases between. The chain's CDR3 is CASIPTVDEISGELFF. DNA of the CDR3: TGTGCCAGCATCCCGACTGTTGACGAAATCTCCGGGGAGCTGTTTTTT.

The chain joins TRBV5-4 to TRBJ1-2, with TRBD1 matching 11 bases. Germline V lookup: CDR1 SGHNT, CDR2 YYREEE (reference sequence). This CDR3 has 19 amino acids. V trimming: 4 bases; J trimming: 0 bases; junction bases outside the gene matches: 14. CDR3 coding DNA: TGTGCCAGCAGCCCGGCCTGGACAGGGGGCGACCTCGCTAACTATGGCTACACCTTC. Translating it yields CASSPAWTGGDLANYGYTF.